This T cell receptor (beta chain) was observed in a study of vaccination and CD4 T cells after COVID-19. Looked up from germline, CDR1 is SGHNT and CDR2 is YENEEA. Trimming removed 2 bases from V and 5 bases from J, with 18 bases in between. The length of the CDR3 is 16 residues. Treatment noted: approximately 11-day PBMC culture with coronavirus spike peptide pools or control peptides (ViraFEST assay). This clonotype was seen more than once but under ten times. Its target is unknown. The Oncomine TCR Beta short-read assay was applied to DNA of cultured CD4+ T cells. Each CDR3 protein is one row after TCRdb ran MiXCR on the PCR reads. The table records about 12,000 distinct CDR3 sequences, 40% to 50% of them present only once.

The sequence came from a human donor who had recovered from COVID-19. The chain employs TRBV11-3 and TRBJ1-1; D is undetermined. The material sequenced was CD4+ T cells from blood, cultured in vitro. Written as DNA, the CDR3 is TGTGCCAGCAGCTTATCGGTAGGGCTCAGGCGGACTGAAGCTTTCTTT. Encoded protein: CASSLSVGLRRTEAFF.